This TCR beta chain derives from a study of T-cell reconstitution after alpha-beta-depleted transplantation in children. Unique molecular identifiers were used in preparing the TCRbeta library. TCRdb passed the PCR reads through MiXCR, listing each CDR3 protein once. In the table there are about 610,000 distinct CDR3 sequences, about 11% of which are singletons. There are 13 residues in the CDR3. Deletions cut 1 base from V and 4 bases from J, with 7 bases between. Per the germline V gene, CDR1 is SQVTM and CDR2 is ANQGSEA. This clonotype was counted ten times or more. This TCR was recovered from a human donor who donated a stem cell graft to a child with acute myeloid leukemia. V gene TRBV29-1 combines with J gene TRBJ2-2; D is uncertain. The sample consisted of PBMCs from the stem cell graft donor, taken from the stem cell graft. CDR3 sequence: CSVEGQATGELFF. CDR3 sequence (DNA): TGCAGCGTTGAAGGCCAGGCCACCGGGGAGCTGTTTTTT.